This T cell receptor (beta chain) was identified during a study of blood T cell repertoires in COVID-19. Study information: From T cells, B-cell-depleted T cells, or PBMCs came the material, which was cDNA or gDNA.

V was pared by 5 bases and J by 2 bases, with 5 bases of the junction left unmatched. The CDR3 is made up of 14 amino acids. Germline V gene data show CDR1 as MNHEY and CDR2 as SVGEGT. TCRdb's table, derived via immunoSEQ multiplex PCR, lists solely in-frame clones and lacks some. This table has a few hundred thousand clones, roughly 85% appearing once. The rearrangement joins TRBV6-2 or TRBV6-3 to TRBJ1-2; 7 positions match TRBD1. The sequencing sample was made of PBMCs or T cells enriched from blood (not recorded which). The source is a man aged 25 to 40 who had recovered from COVID-19. CDR3 in amino acids: CASSHKQGNYGYTF. In DNA form, the CDR3 reads TGTGCCAGCAGTCATAAACAGGGGAACTATGGCTACACCTTC.